This T cell receptor beta chain is drawn from a study of cytomegalovirus exposure and HLA in healthy donors. Study-wide points: A list of 164 TCR beta chains associated with cytomegalovirus was given.

Sequencing used immunoSEQ multiplex PCR; TCRdb keeps in-frame clones, though not all of them. The repertoire holds 130,000 or so clones, with just under 90% as singletons. The CDR3 has 16 residues. Losses at the gene ends were 3 bases for V and 4 bases for J; bases not matched to a gene: 6. CDR1 and CDR2 from the germline V gene are MNHNS and SASEGT. An approximately 120-subject validation cohort, separate from the approximately 690-subject first cohort, supplied the donors. On this clone: What it recognizes is unknown.

Sequences were obtained from PBMCs. The J gene is TRBJ2-1, the V gene TRBV6-1, with TRBD2 identical over 10 bases. The clonotype originates from a woman in her 30s in good health and CMV-seropositive. The CDR3 loop is CASSEELAGPYNEQFF. The CDR3 DNA sequence: TGTGCCAGCAGTGAGGAACTAGCGGGACCGTACAATGAGCAGTTCTTC.